This TCR beta chain was captured in a study of T cells in Graves' hyperthyroidism and ophthalmopathy. Diagnoses rested on clinical symptoms, serum thyroxine and TRAb, thyroid ultrasound and orbital computed tomography. V shed 6 bases and J 5 bases; nucleotides not matched to a gene: 10. In germline, CDR1 is SQVTM, CDR2 ANQGSEA. There are 15 residues in the CDR3. Researchers took RNA transcripts and amplified the TCR beta CDR3 regions from them. An initial round of RT-PCR targeting the TCR CDR3 relied on the HTBI primer set. TCRdb used MiXCR to reprocess the multiplex PCR reads, holding one entry per CDR3 protein. The sample has fewer than 550,000 distinct CDR3 sequences; about a sixth are singletons. This clonotype was recorded at least ten times.

This TCR was recovered from a woman aged 18-35 years with Graves' hyperthyroidism. The chain combines TRBV29-1 with TRBJ1-1; TRBD1 matches 12 bases. The sequenced material came from blood. CDR3 bases: TGCAGCGTCTCGCTCGGGACAGGGGGCTGGACTGAAGCTTTCTTT. The encoded protein is CSVSLGTGGWTEAFF.